This T cell receptor (beta chain) was sequenced in a study of T cell repertoires in cytomegalovirus infection. Across the whole study: Public TCR beta signatures provided an indication of both CMV infection and a matching HLA type.

Study results and caveats: It was HLA-C-restricted CMV-specific TCR beta clonotypes that dominated the response ex vivo.

From the reads, TCRdb called clonotypes with MiXCR, one entry per CDR3 protein. The sample includes roughly 130,000 distinct CDR3 sequences, almost 9% of them seen just once. Germline V gene sequence: CDR1 ENHRY, CDR2 SYGVKD. Between the trimmed V and J ends, which lost 10 bases and 0 bases, there was a span of 16 bases. The CDR3 is 14 residues long. This clonotype was seen repeatedly, ten times or more. What it binds is unknown. The sequence came from a human donor in good health (CMV status not recorded). Some clones in this sample may be carry-over from other donors' samples. The sample consisted of PBMCs. The chain links TRBV10-3 to TRBJ2-7; a possible D gene is TRBD2 (6 bases). The CDR3 loop reads CATREVGGSYEQYF. The CDR3 DNA reads TGTGCCACCAGGGAGGTAGGTGGCTCCTACGAGCAGTACTTC.